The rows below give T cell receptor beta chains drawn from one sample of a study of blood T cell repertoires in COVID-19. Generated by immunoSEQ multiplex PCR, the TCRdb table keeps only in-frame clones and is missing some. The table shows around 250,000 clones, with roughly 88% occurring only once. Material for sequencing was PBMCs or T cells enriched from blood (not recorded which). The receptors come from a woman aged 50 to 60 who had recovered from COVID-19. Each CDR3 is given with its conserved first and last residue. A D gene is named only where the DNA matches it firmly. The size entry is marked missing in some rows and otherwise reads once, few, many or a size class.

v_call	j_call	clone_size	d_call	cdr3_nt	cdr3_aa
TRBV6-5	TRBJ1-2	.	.	TGTGCCAGCAGAGATACTGACAGCTACTATGGCTACACCTTC	CASRDTDSYYGYTF
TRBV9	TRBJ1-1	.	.	TGTGCCAGCAGCCAAATCCGGGGAGGGAGCACTGAAGCTTTCTTT	CASSQIRGGSTEAFF
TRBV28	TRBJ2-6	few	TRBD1	TGTGCCAGCAGTTACTTTAGGGGGCCTGGGGCCAACGTCCTGACTTTC	CASSYFRGPGANVLTF
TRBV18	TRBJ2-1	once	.	TGTGCCAGCTCACCCTCGGCGGTAGCCTACAATGAGCAGTTCTTC	CASSPSAVAYNEQFF
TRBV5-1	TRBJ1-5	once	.	TGCGCCAGCAGCTTCACGGTCAATCAGCCCCAGCATTTT	CASSFTVNQPQHF
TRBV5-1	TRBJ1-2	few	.	TGCGCCAGCGCCTTGGACAGTCATAACTATGGCTACACCTTC	CASALDSHNYGYTF
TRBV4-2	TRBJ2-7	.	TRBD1	TGTGCCAGCAGCCAAGATCCGGGACAGGGGTACCACGAGCAGTACTTC	CASSQDPGQGYHEQYF
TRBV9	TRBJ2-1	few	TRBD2	TGTGCCAGCAGCAGTGGACTAGCGGGATTTGAGCAGTTCTTC	CASSSGLAGFEQFF
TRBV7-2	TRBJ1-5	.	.	TGTGCCAGCAGCACCACAGACAATAGCAATCAGCCCCAGCATTTT	CASSTTDNSNQPQHF
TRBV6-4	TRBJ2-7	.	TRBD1	TGTGCCAGCAGTGAAGCAGGGGGACCCTCCTACGAGCAGTACTTC	CASSEAGGPSYEQYF
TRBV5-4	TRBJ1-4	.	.	TGTGCCAGCAGCTTGTCTGCGGACAGCCCTAATGAAAAACTGTTTTTT	CASSLSADSPNEKLFF
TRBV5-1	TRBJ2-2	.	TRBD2	TGCGCCAGCAGCCCGACTAGCGGTTCCGGGGAGCTGTTTTTT	CASSPTSGSGELFF
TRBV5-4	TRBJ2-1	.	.	TGTGCCAGCAGCTTTACCCTTACGGGAAGCTCCTACAATGAGCAGTTCTTC	CASSFTLTGSSYNEQFF
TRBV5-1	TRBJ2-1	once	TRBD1	TGCGCCAGCAGCTTGGGAGAGGGGGCTTACTACAATGAGCAGTTCTTC	CASSLGEGAYYNEQFF
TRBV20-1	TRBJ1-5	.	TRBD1	TGCAGTGCTAGTGGGGACAGCGACAATCAGCCCCAGCATTTT	CSASGDSDNQPQHF
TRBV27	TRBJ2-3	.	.	TGTGCCAGCAGTTTGGGGAGGGATACGCAGTATTTT	CASSLGRDTQYF
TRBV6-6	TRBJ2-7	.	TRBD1	TGTGCCAGCAGTTACTTTGAGACAGGGTCTTACGAGCAGTACTTC	CASSYFETGSYEQYF
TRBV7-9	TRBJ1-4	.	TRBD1	TGTGCCAGCAGCCGACAGGGGCCAACTAATGAAAAACTGTTTTTT	CASSRQGPTNEKLFF
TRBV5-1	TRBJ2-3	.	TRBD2	TGCGCCAGCAGCTTGGCCCGGACTAGCGGGAGTAGAGGCACAGATACGCAGTATTTT	CASSLARTSGSRGTDTQYF
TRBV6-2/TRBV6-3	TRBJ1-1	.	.	TGTGCCAGCAGCCACCTGGGGCAGGGTGGAACTGAAGCTTTCTTT	CASSHLGQGGTEAFF
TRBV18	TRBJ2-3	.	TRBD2	TGTGCCAGCTCACTTAATGGACTAGCGGGGACAGATACGCAGTATTTT	CASSLNGLAGTDTQYF
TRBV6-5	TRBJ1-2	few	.	TGTGCCAGCAGTTACGAGCGGACTAGCGGCTACACCTTC	CASSYERTSGYTF
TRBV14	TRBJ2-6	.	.	TGTGCCAGCAGCCAGGGCCGGGCCAACGTCCTGACTTTC	CASSQGRANVLTF
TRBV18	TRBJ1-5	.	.	TGTGCCAGCTCACGGGGGGGAAGCGGCAATCAGCCCCAGCATTTT	CASSRGGSGNQPQHF
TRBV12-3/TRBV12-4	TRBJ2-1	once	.	TGTGCCAGCAGCCCTTCTTTCGATGAGCAGTTCTTC	CASSPSFDEQFF
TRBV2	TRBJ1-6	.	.	TGTGCCAGCAGTGGTGGCTTATATAATTCACCCCTCCACTTT	CASSGGLYNSPLHF
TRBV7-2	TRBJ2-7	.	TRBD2	TGTGCCAGCAGCCGTAGCGGGCCAGCCTCCTACGAGCAGTACTTC	CASSRSGPASYEQYF
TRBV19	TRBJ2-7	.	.	TGTGCCAGTAGTATAGCCCTAGCCTACGAGCAGTACTTC	CASSIALAYEQYF
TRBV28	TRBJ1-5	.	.	TGTGCCAGCAGTTTTAGGGGGTTCAGCAATCAGCCCCAGCATTTT	CASSFRGFSNQPQHF
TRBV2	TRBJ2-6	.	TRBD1	TGTGCCAGCAAAACAGGGGGTACGGGGGCCAACGTCCTGACTTTC	CASKTGGTGANVLTF
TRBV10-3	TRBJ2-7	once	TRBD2	TGTAGCGGGAGGACCAGTGGCGAGCAGTACTTC	CSGRTSGEQYF
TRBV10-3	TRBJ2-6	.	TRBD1	TGTGCCAGCCGGAGGGACAGGGGGCTTTCCGGGGCCAACGTCCTGACTTTC	CASRRDRGLSGANVLTF
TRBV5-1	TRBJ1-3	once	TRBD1	TGCGCCAGCAGCCCCGACAGGGCATCTGGAAACACCATATATTTT	CASSPDRASGNTIYF
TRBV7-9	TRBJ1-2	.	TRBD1	TGTGCCAGCAGCTTTGGGACAGCTAACTATGGCTACACCTTC	CASSFGTANYGYTF
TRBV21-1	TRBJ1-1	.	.	TGTGCCAGCAGCAAAAAAGGGTTACAGCGACTAATGAACACTGAAGCTTTCTTT	CASSKKGLQRLMNTEAFF
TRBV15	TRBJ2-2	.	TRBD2	TGTGCCACCAGCAGACTAGCGGGGGCCGGGGAGCTGTTTTTT	CATSRLAGAGELFF
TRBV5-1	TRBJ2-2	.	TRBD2	TGCGCCAGCAGCCTCGGACTAGCGGGAGGGCCTGGCACCGGGGAGCTGTTTTTT	CASSLGLAGGPGTGELFF
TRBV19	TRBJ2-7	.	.	TGTGCCAGTAGTATAGGCCGACTCTCCTACGAGCAGTACTTC	CASSIGRLSYEQYF
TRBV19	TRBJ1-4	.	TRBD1	TGTGCCAGTAGTATCACAGGGGTAATCACAACTAATGAAAAACTGTTTTTT	CASSITGVITTNEKLFF
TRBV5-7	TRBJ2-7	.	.	TGTGCCAGCAGATACTCCTACGAGCAGTACTTC	CASRYSYEQYF
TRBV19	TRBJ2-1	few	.	TGTGCCAGTAGCGCCAGGGGAGCCGCGGAGAATGAGCAGTTCTTC	CASSARGAAENEQFF
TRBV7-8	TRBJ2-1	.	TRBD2	TGTGCCAGCAGCGCCCGGACTAGCGGAAGAGGCAATGAGCAGTTCTTC	CASSARTSGRGNEQFF
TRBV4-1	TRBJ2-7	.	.	TGCGCCAGCAGCCGTTCCGAACGAGATTCCTACGAGCAGTACTTC	CASSRSERDSYEQYF
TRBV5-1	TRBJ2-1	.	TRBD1	TGCGCCAGCAGCGGGACAGGGGGGACCTACAATGAGCAGTTCTTC	CASSGTGGTYNEQFF
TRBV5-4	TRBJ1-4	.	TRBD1	TGTGCCAGCAGCTCAACAGGGGATGAAAAACTGTTTTTT	CASSSTGDEKLFF
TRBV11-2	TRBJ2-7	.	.	TGTGCCAGCAGCCCCGGCGGCACGGCCTACGAGCAGTACTTC	CASSPGGTAYEQYF
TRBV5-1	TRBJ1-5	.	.	TGCGCCAGCAGCTTGGCAGGTTTAGGCAATCAGCCCCAGCATTTT	CASSLAGLGNQPQHF
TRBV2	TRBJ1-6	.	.	TGTGCCAGCAGTGAAGCGTTCGTGGGGGGTTCACCCCTCCACTTT	CASSEAFVGGSPLHF
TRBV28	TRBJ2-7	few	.	TGTGCCAGCAGTTTTTATCAGGGGTACGAGCAGTACTTC	CASSFYQGYEQYF
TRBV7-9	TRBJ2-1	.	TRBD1	TGTGCCAGCAGCTTAGAAAACAGGGGCAATGAGCAGTTCTTC	CASSLENRGNEQFF
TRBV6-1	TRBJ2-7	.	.	TGTGCCAGCAGTGAAGCGGAGGGGTTTGGGTACGAGCAGTACTTC	CASSEAEGFGYEQYF
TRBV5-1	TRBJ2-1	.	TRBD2	TGCGCCAGCAGTCGTGGACTAGCGGGAGGTCTGATCAATGAGCAGTTCTTC	CASSRGLAGGLINEQFF
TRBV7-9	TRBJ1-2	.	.	TGTGCCAGCAGCCGACATCTCCGTGGCTACACCTTC	CASSRHLRGYTF
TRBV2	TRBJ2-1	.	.	TGTGCCAGCAAAAGCGGTGAAACCTACAATGAGCAGTTCTTC	CASKSGETYNEQFF
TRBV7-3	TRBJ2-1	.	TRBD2	TGTGCCAGCAGCTTGGGACTAGCGGGGAGGAATGAGCAGTTCTTC	CASSLGLAGRNEQFF
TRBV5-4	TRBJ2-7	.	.	TGTGCCAGCAGCTTGGTCGGTTACGAGCAGTACTTC	CASSLVGYEQYF
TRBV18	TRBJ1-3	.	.	TGTGCCAGCTCACCAGGTATTGGCAGGGCTGGAAACACCATATATTTT	CASSPGIGRAGNTIYF
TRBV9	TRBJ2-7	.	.	TGTGCCAGCAGCGTAGGTATCTATTACGAGCAGTACTTC	CASSVGIYYEQYF